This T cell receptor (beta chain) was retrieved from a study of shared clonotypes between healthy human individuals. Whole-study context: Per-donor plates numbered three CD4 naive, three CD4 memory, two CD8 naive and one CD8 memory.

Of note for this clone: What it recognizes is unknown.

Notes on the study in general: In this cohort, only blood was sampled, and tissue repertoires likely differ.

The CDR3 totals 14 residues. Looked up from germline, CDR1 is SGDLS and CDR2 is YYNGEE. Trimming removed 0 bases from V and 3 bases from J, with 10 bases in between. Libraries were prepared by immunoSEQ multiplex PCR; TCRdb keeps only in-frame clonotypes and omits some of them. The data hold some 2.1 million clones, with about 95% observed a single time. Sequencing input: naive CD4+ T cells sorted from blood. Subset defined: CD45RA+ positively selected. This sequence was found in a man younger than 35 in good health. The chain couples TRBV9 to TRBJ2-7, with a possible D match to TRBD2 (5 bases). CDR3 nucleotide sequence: TGTGCCAGCAGCGTAGGTCGGGGTGGCTACGAGCAGTACTTC. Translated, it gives CASSVGRGGYEQYF. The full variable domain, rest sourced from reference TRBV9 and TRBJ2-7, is DSGVTQTPKHLITATGQRVTLRCSPRSGDLSVYWYQQSLDQGLQFLIQYYNGEERAKGNILERFSAQQFPDLHSELNLSSLELGDSALYFCASSVGRGGYEQYFGPGTRLTVT.